Each of the 26 T cell receptor beta chains below was sequenced from the same sample in a study of post-analysis software for immune sequencing data. Prepared libraries of TCR beta cDNA carried unique molecular identifiers. Each CDR3 protein is one row after TCRdb ran MiXCR on the PCR reads. The sample consists of hundreds of thousands of distinct CDR3 sequences, about 32% of them appearing once. These receptors are not linked to any known antigen. Study-wide results and caveats: Roughly 5 TRBV segments (TRBV5-6, TRBV5-1 and TRBV20-1 among them) occurred more frequently in patients than in controls.

Specimen: blood. These receptors were collected from a girl aged 10 to 17 with multiple sclerosis.

The chain joins TRBV6-5 to TRBJ1-1, with a possible D match to TRBD1 (6 bases). Trimming took off 6 bases at V and 1 base at J, with 12 bases between the two ends. Per the germline V gene, CDR1 is MNHEY and CDR2 is SVGAGI. The CDR3 spans 14 residues. The CDR3 DNA is TGTGCCAGCAGCTTCGGGGGGCAGAACACTGAAGCTTTCTTT. Translated: CASSFGGQNTEAFF.

The rearrangement uses TRBV20-1 and TRBJ2-7, with D maybe TRBD2 (6 bases). V lost 0 bases and J lost 4, with 16 bases in between. This CDR3 region has 15 residues. Germline CDR1 DFQATT, CDR2 SNEGSKA (reference sequence). CDR3: CSARDPGERAYEQYF. In DNA form, the CDR3 reads TGCAGTGCTAGAGATCCGGGGGAAAGGGCATACGAGCAGTACTTC.

This clonotype has at least ten counts. The rearrangement uses TRBV12-3 or TRBV12-4 and TRBJ2-5, with D possibly being TRBD2 (7 bases). CDR3 length: 14 amino acids. Trimming pared 5 bases from V and 11 bases from J, leaving 21 bases between. CDR3 bases: TGTGCCAGCAGTCTCGAAACGGGGGCGCGGGGGCAGTACTTC. Its translation is CASSLETGARGQYF.

This clonotype was counted between two and nine times. The chain is built from TRBV20-1 and TRBJ2-1; no reliable D call. Germline V gene data show CDR1 as DFQATT and CDR2 as SNEGSKA (reference sequence). CDR3 length: 10 amino acids. Trimming left V 5 bases short and J 5 bases short, with 4 bases between. CDR3 DNA: TGCAGTGCTTTAAACAATGAGCAGTTCTTC. Encoded protein: CSALNNEQFF.

The chain recombines TRBV18 with TRBJ1-5; 7 bases line up with TRBD1. There are 15 residues in the CDR3. V was pared by 4 bases and J by 0 bases, with 3 bases of the junction left unmatched. In germline, CDR1 is KGHSH, CDR2 LQKENI. CDR3 sequence reads: CASSLDRSSNQPQHF. CDR3 coding DNA: TGTGCCAGCTCACTGGACAGGTCTAGCAATCAGCCCCAGCATTTT.

In this sample, this clonotype turned up a few times. The V gene is TRBV7-9, the J gene TRBJ2-7, with D uncertain. V was cut by 1 base and J by 2 bases, with 9 bases left in between. Germline assignment: CDR1 SEHNR and CDR2 FQNEAQ (reference sequence). The CDR3 consists of 14 residues. CDR3 sequence reads: CASSLGSLAYEQYF. CDR3 sequence (DNA): TGTGCCAGCAGCTTAGGCAGCTTGGCCTACGAGCAGTACTTC.

J is TRBJ2-4 and V is TRBV20-1, with no clear D. CDR3 length: 15 amino acids. From germline, CDR1 is DFQATT and CDR2 SNEGSKA (reference sequence). The ends were cut back, 3 bases at V and 2 bases at J, with 14 bases in the middle. CDR3 DNA: TGCAGTGCTAGCCATCCGGGCGGCACCAAAAACATTCAGTACTTC. Amino acids: CSASHPGGTKNIQYF.

This clonotype was observed a few times. The rearrangement joins TRBV20-1 to TRBJ2-5, with a possible D match to TRBD1 (5 bases). The length of the CDR3 is 14 residues. The germline gives CDR1 DFQATT, CDR2 SNEGSKA (reference sequence). The V end lost 5 bases, the J end lost 5 bases, and 18 bases lay between the germline ends. The CDR3 coding sequence is TGCAGTGCTTTAACCGCCAGGGTATGGGAGACCCAGTACTTC. Its translation: CSALTARVWETQYF.

J is TRBJ2-1 and V is TRBV9; 12 bases match TRBD2. The CDR3 runs to 16 residues. The germline gives CDR1 SGDLS, CDR2 YYNGEE. With V trimmed by 6 bases and J by 7 bases, 11 bases remained unmatched. CDR3 DNA: TGTGCCAGCAACGCCAGACTAGCGGGGGCCCGGAATGAGCAGTTCTTC. It specifies CASNARLAGARNEQFF. The variable domain in full, with the rest retrieved from reference TRBV9 and TRBJ2-1, is DSGVTQTPKHLITATGQRVTLRCSPRSGDLSVYWYQQSLDQGLQFLIQYYNGEERAKGNILERFSAQQFPDLHSELNLSSLELGDSALYFCASNARLAGARNEQFFGPGTRLTVL.

The sample holds a few counts of this clonotype. V is TRBV12-3 or TRBV12-4 and J is TRBJ1-1; D perhaps matches TRBD1 (5 bases). This CDR3 is built from 15 residues. V lost 6 bases, J lost 10 bases, and 24 bases lay in between. Written as DNA, the CDR3 is TGTGCCAGCAGCAACAGTGGACGGCGGGGGATAGGAGCTTTCTTT. It specifies CASSNSGRRGIGAFF.

The genes are TRBV4-1 and TRBJ1-6; unclear D gene. The CDR3 contains 15 residues. The germline gives CDR1 MGHRA, CDR2 YSYEKL. The V gene lost 1 base and the J gene lost 6 bases, with 10 bases spanning the gap. This CDR3 is CASSQVTYGNSPLHF. CDR3 bases: TGCGCCAGCAGCCAAGTAACGTACGGTAATTCACCCCTCCACTTT.

CDR3 sequence: CASTHQVGSTDTQYF. CDR3 bases: TGTGCCAGCACCCACCAGGTGGGTAGCACAGATACGCAGTATTTT. The rearrangement links TRBV7-2 to TRBJ2-3; D not certain. CDR3 length equals 15 residues. V dropped 7 bases and J dropped 0 bases, with 14 bases sitting between them. Per germline, CDR1 SGHTA and CDR2 FQGNSA. The full variable domain, with the rest looked up from reference TRBV7-2 and TRBJ2-3, is GAGVSQSPSNKVTEKGKDVELRCDPISGHTALYWYRQSLGQGLEFLIYFQGNSAPDKSGLPSDRFSAERTGGSVSTLTIQRTQQEDSAVYLCASTHQVGSTDTQYFGPGTRLTVL.

The genes are TRBV28 and TRBJ2-4; weak D call: TRBD2 (6 bases). The end of the DNA fits TRBJ2-7 better, so the J call may be wrong. The CDR3 runs 13 residues. The V gene's germline CDR1 is MDHEN and CDR2 SYDVKM. CDR3 DNA sequence: TGTGCCAGCAGGTATGGAGGGAACTACGAGCAGTACTTC. It codes for CASRYGGNYEQYF.

In DNA, the CDR3 is TGTGCCAGCAGTTTAGTCAGCCAGGGAAATAGCAATCAGCCCCAGCATTTT. This codes for CASSLVSQGNSNQPQHF. The chain is built from TRBV28 and TRBJ1-5; the D gene is possibly TRBD1 (5 bases). The CDR3 consists of 17 residues. Germline CDR1 MDHEN, CDR2 SYDVKM. With 2 bases removed from V and 0 bases from J, the gap between germline ends came to 14 bases.

At least ten counts were recorded for this clonotype. This chain joins TRBV29-1 and TRBJ2-7; 10 nucleotides agree with TRBD1. The CDR3 totals 14 residues. With 6 bases clipped from V and 3 bases from J, the junction kept 8 bases outside the gene matches. The germline V gene encodes CDR1 SQVTM and CDR2 ANQGSEA. The CDR3 DNA follows: TGCAGCGTGGGTACCGGGACAGGGGTCTACGAGCAGTACTTC. This translates into CSVGTGTGVYEQYF.

The V gene is TRBV13, the J gene TRBJ2-1, with TRBD2 matching 12 bases. The ends lost 5 bases at V and 13 bases at J; junction bases unmatched: 18. Germline CDR1 PRHDT, CDR2 FYEKMQ (reference sequence). This CDR3 has 17 amino acids. DNA for the CDR3: TGTGCCAGCAGCCCGTCCCGTGGGCTAGCGGGAGGGCTCGGTCAGTTCTTC. It yields the protein CASSPSRGLAGGLGQFF.

This rearrangement joins TRBV29-1 to TRBJ2-5, with 10 bases lining up with TRBD1. Looked up from germline, CDR1 is SQVTM and CDR2 is ANQGSEA. The V gene end was trimmed by 3 bases and the J gene end by 5 bases; junction bases not matched to a gene: 6. CDR3 length: 14 amino acids. CDR3 protein: CSVDGDRGGETQYF. The CDR3 bases are TGCAGCGTTGATGGGGACAGGGGTGGGGAGACCCAGTACTTC. Combining the CDR3 with reference TRBV29-1 and TRBJ2-5 gives the whole variable domain SAVISQKPSRDICQRGTSLTIQCQVDSQVTMMFWYRQQPGQSLTLIATANQGSEATYESGFVIDKFPISRPNLTFSTLTVSNMSPEDSSIYLCSVDGDRGGETQYFGPGTRLLVL.

V and J are TRBV9 and TRBJ2-5; D remains unclear. Germline V gene data show CDR1 as SGDLS and CDR2 as YYNGEE. Deletions cut 0 bases from V and 4 bases from J, with 10 bases between. This CDR3 is 14 amino acids long. CDR3 residues: CASSVEGIGETQYF. As DNA, the CDR3 is TGTGCCAGCAGCGTAGAAGGAATCGGAGAGACCCAGTACTTC.

The chain employs TRBV5-1 and TRBJ2-1; no clear D. With the DNA end fitting TRBJ2-7 better, the J assignment may be wrong. This CDR3 has 15 amino acids. CDR1 is SGHRS, CDR2 YFSETQ, per germline. Here the CDR3 reads CASSLAFTDYNEQYF. The CDR3 nucleotides read TGCGCCAGCAGCTTGGCCTTTACGGATTACAATGAGCAGTACTTC.

The chain employs TRBV20-1 and TRBJ2-7; the match to TRBD2 covers 9 bases. J gave up 3 bases and V 3 bases, and 3 bases lay outside the gene matches. This CDR3 is built from 13 residues. Germline V gene sequence: CDR1 DFQATT, CDR2 SNEGSKA (reference sequence). The chain's CDR3 is CSASSGRNYEQYF. The CDR3 coding sequence is TGCAGTGCTAGCAGCGGGAGGAACTACGAGCAGTACTTC.

V gene TRBV7-9 combines with J gene TRBJ2-7, with D possibly being TRBD2 (6 bases). Germline V lookup: CDR1 SEHNR, CDR2 FQNEAQ (reference sequence). Between the trimmed V and J ends, which lost 3 bases and 3 bases, there was a span of 15 bases. The CDR3 runs 15 residues. DNA for the CDR3: TGTGCCAGCAGCTTCGGGGGATTGAGAGGCTACGAGCAGTACTTC. This codes for CASSFGGLRGYEQYF.

The chain uses TRBV4-2 and TRBJ2-5; 10 nucleotides agree with TRBD2. V gave up 2 bases and J gave up 5 bases; unmatched junction bases: 5. This CDR3 has 15 amino acids. Germline V gene data show CDR1 as LGHNA and CDR2 as YNFKEQ. CDR3 sequence reads: CASSQLLAGRETQYF. The CDR3 nucleotides are TGTGCCAGCAGCCAATTACTAGCGGGGAGGGAGACCCAGTACTTC.

The V and J genes are TRBV6-4 and TRBJ1-2; 11 bases agree with TRBD1. Germline V gene data show CDR1 as MRHNA and CDR2 as SNTAGT. Trimming removed 7 bases from V and 6 bases from J; junction bases left unmatched: 7. This CDR3 is built from 14 residues. The CDR3 sequence is CASTPGQGVNGYTF. CDR3 DNA: TGTGCCAGCACCCCGGGACAGGGGGTGAATGGCTACACCTTC.

This chain uses TRBV20-1 with TRBJ2-1; TRBD2 aligns across 11 bases. Germline CDR1 is DFQATT and CDR2 is SNEGSKA (reference sequence). J lost 3 bases, V lost 3 bases, and 4 bases had no gene match. The CDR3 is made up of 15 amino acids. CDR3 bases: TGCAGTGCTAGGGGGACTAGCGGAAACTACAATGAGCAGTTCTTC. As protein: CSARGTSGNYNEQFF.

This chain uses TRBV27 with TRBJ1-1, with no clear D. This CDR3 has 14 residues. The ends were cut back, 6 bases at V and 0 bases at J, with 11 bases in the middle. Per the germline V gene, CDR1 is MNHEY and CDR2 is SMNVEV (reference sequence). The CDR3: CASSSSGLNTEAFF. Here the CDR3 DNA reads TGTGCCAGCAGCAGTAGCGGATTGAACACTGAAGCTTTCTTT.

The CDR3 protein is CASSPQGQGDGYTF. The CDR3 nucleotides read TGTGCCAGCTCACCTCAAGGACAGGGCGATGGCTACACCTTC. The chain couples TRBV18 to TRBJ1-2; the match to TRBD1 covers 8 bases. This CDR3 comprises 14 residues. Germline V gene lookup returns CDR1 KGHSH and CDR2 LQKENI. Unmatched junction bases numbered 6, after V lost 3 bases and J lost 6 bases.